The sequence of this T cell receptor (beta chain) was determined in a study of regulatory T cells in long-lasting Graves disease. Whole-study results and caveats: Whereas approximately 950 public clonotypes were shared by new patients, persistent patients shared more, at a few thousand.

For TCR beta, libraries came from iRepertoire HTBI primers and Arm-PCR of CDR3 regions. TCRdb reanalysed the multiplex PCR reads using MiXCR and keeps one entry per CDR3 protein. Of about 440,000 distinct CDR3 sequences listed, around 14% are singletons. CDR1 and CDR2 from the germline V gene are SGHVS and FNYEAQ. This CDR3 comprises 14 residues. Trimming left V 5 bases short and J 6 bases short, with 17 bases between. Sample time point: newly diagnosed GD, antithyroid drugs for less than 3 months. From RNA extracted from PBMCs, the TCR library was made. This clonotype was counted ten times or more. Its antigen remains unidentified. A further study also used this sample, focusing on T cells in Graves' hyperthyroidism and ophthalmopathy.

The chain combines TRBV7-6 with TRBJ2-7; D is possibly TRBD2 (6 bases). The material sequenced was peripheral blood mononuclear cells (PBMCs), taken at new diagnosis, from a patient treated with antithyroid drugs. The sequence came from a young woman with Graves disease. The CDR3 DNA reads TGTGCCAGCAGCCCTTACTCTAGCGATTCCGAGCAGTACTTC. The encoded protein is CASSPYSSDSEQYF. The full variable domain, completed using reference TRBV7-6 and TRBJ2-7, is GAGVSQSPRYKVTKRGQDVALRCDPISGHVSLYWYRQALGQGPEFLTYFNYEAQQDKSGLPNDRFSAERPEGSISTLTIQRTEQRDSAMYRCASSPYSSDSEQYFGPGTRLTVT.